This TCR beta chain was sequenced for a study of blood T cell repertoires in COVID-19 (dated by TCRdb to about 2020). Regarding the complete study: The collaborator samples originated in the United States, Italy and Spain and spanned the acute and convalescent phases of COVID-19. Where available, HLA class I and class II types were obtained from metadata supplied by the sample provider rather than from assay-based typing. The material from the prospective study consisted of cDNA or gDNA derived from T cells, B-cell-depleted T cells, or PBMCs. Nearly every sample came with metadata listing a de-identified subject ID, COVID-19 status, age in years and sex. Subjects who had been exposed to COVID-19, were actively infected with it, or had recovered from it provided the deeply sampled blood TCRbeta repertoires that made up the dataset. The repertoires were released in a freely available public database intended as a resource for research on the immune response to SARS-CoV-2. Samples came from the ongoing ImmuneRACE study (first 160 participants) plus 1,254 subjects from 6 global collaborators. The paper as a whole reports these results and caveats: How much clinical and demographic metadata was included differed by source and by participant, and the metadata was provided uncurated.

From its cysteine to its phenylalanine, the CDR3 spans 14 amino acids. Here the CDR3 DNA is all that survives: 42 bases in frame from base 1. Based on the germline V gene, the CDR1 and CDR2 sequences are SQVTM and ANQGSEA. V lost 4 bases and J lost 3 bases; the stretch between them is 14 bases long. The immunoSEQ Assay, a bias-controlled multiplex PCR, was used to amplify TCRbeta CDR3 regions from genomic DNA. Under the source paper's analysis protocol: The number of nucleated cells in each sample was estimated by amplification of reference gene primers within the assay. To quantify the absolute abundance of each unique TCRbeta CDR3 rearrangement, sequence reads were collapsed and filtered. For each sample, productive Simpson clonality was calculated as the square root of Simpson's diversity index across productive rearrangements. As stored in TCRdb, this immuneACCESS dataset retains in-frame rearrangements with V and J assigned. A fraction of the clones does not appear; measured against another copy, unresolved V genes explain less than half of the discrepancy, and the remainder lacks a known reason. V and J calls and clone size are those listed in that table; D and trimming were worked out from the DNA. The sample table lists around 240,000 clones, 90% of them with a count of one. The ten most abundant clones make up just over 0.85% of the sample.

Concerning this clone itself: It has no known antigen specificity. No base quality information exists; no much larger clone differs at one position.

Enrolling through a virtual design, the prospective study's participants ranged in age from roughly 18 to 90 years and lived across about two dozen United States geographic areas. Cohort assignment in the prospective study relied on participant-reported clinical history from a screening survey and a study questionnaire. Exposed participants were defined as having been in contact with someone with a PCR-confirmed or clinician-diagnosed COVID-19 case within 2 weeks of study entry. In the prospective study, mobile phlebotomists collected whole blood, serum and a nasopharyngeal or oropharyngeal swab from each participant. Over a roughly 2-month period, participants in the prospective study had the option of providing additional blood draws and questionnaires. Before DNA extraction, prospective study blood samples were shipped either frozen or at room temperature.

The sample taken for sequencing was PBMCs or T cells enriched from blood (not recorded which). The chain joins TRBV29-1 to TRBJ2-3, with a tentative D gene TRBD1 over 6 matching bases. The clonotype was recovered from a man over 45 who had been exposed to COVID-19. The CDR3 in this case is CSVGRVRGTDTQYF. The DNA is as follows: TGCAGCGTTGGAAGGGTGAGGGGGACAGATACGCAGTATTTT.